The subject of this entry is one T cell receptor beta chain. This specimen belongs to a study of early T cells in non-severe SARS-CoV-2 infection. TCRdb itself ran the 5' RACE reads through MiXCR, one entry per CDR3 protein. In the table there are about 60,000 distinct CDR3 sequences, about 5.6% of which are singletons. CDR3 length: 14 residues. Germline values: CDR1 KGHSH, CDR2 LQKENI. V lost 1 base, J lost 4 bases, and 10 bases lay in between. The source material was whole blood. The rearrangement links TRBV18 to TRBJ2-5; D call uncertain. The sequence came from an adult who was a healthcare worker with PCR-confirmed SARS-CoV-2 infection or an uninfected control (not recorded which). The CDR3 here is CASSPLPAAETQYF. The CDR3 DNA is TGTGCCAGCTCACCACTGCCGGCGGCAGAGACCCAGTACTTC.